These T cell receptor beta chains were read from a single sample in a study of graft-versus-host responses after intestinal transplantation. These receptors lack a known antigen. Assay used: immunoSEQ multiplex PCR; TCRdb lists only in-frame clones, some missing. There are about 51,000 clones in the sample; approximately 95% occur only once, and 0.2% to 0.25% lies in the top ten. Material: unstimulated CD8+ T cells sorted from spleen or lymph node cells, obtained before transplant. All receptors derive from a human donor who was the organ donor for an intestinal transplant. CDR3s include the opening cysteine and the closing phenylalanine or tryptophan. The D gene is left open where the match is weak. Size values are once, few and many counts, or a class for expanded clones, and some rows have none.

v_gene	j_gene	abundance	d_gene	CDR3nt	CDR3aa
TRBV7-9	TRBJ1-1	once	-	TGTGCCAGCAGCTTAGGTTTCGCTGAAGCTTTCTTT	CASSLGFAEAFF
TRBV11-2	TRBJ1-1	-	TRBD1	TGTGCCAGCAGCACACGTCCCGGGACAGGGGACGGGGGAGCTTTCTTT	CASSTRPGTGDGGAFF
TRBV10-1	TRBJ2-1	-	TRBD1	TGCGCCAGCAGTGCGGACAGGGGATCTCGGAATGAGCAGTTCTTC	CASSADRGSRNEQFF
TRBV20-1	TRBJ1-5	-	-	TGCAGTGCTAGTTCTGGCCAGCCCCAGCATTTT	CSASSGQPQHF
TRBV5-1	TRBJ2-2	-	-	TGCGCCAGCAGCTCAATCCAGGCGGTAAATACCGGGGAGCTGTTTTTT	CASSSIQAVNTGELFF
TRBV28	TRBJ1-2	-	-	TGTGCCAGCAGTCCCACTTTTGGCAGGGGCTATGGCTACACCTTC	CASSPTFGRGYGYTF
TRBV5-1	TRBJ2-1	-	-	TGCGCCAGCAGCTTTCAGGAGAATGAGCAGTTCTTC	CASSFQENEQFF
TRBV15	TRBJ2-3	-	TRBD2	TGTGCCACCAGCTGGTCTAGCGGGGGGGCAACAGATACGCAGTATTTT	CATSWSSGGATDTQYF
TRBV19	TRBJ1-4	-	TRBD1	TGTGCCAGTAGCTATTCCGGGACAGGGGGCGAGAAACTGTTTTTT	CASSYSGTGGEKLFF
TRBV9	TRBJ1-2	once	-	TGTGCCAGCAGCTTACCCTTGGAGGGGAGCGACCATGGCTACACCTTC	CASSLPLEGSDHGYTF
TRBV10-1	TRBJ2-5	once	-	TGCGCCAGCAGTGAGTTCTTGGCAGGGCAAGAGACCCAGTACTTC	CASSEFLAGQETQYF
TRBV9	TRBJ2-7	-	-	TGTGCCAGCAGCGTAGGGGTAGCGATGGACGACGAGCAGTACTTC	CASSVGVAMDDEQYF
TRBV27	TRBJ2-1	-	TRBD2	TGTGCCAGCGGGGGAGCGGGGGGGCCAGGGAATGAGCAGTTCTTC	CASGGAGGPGNEQFF
TRBV27	TRBJ2-3	-	TRBD2	TGTGCCAGCAGTTTATCCGTCGTGAGCGGGGGCACAGATACGCAGTATTTT	CASSLSVVSGGTDTQYF
TRBV2	TRBJ1-2	-	TRBD1	TGTGCCAGCAGCCCCGGACAGGGCGGTTTTGGCTACACCTTC	CASSPGQGGFGYTF
TRBV27	TRBJ2-1	once	-	TGTGCCACCAGGGGGGGCTACAATGAGCAGTTCTTC	CATRGGYNEQFF
TRBV9	TRBJ2-5	-	TRBD1	TGTGCCACTCACAGGGGGCTACAAGAGACCCAGTACTTC	CATHRGLQETQYF
TRBV5-6	TRBJ1-2	-	-	TGTGCCAGCAGCTTGGGCAGGTATAACTATGGCTACACCTTC	CASSLGRYNYGYTF
TRBV6-6	TRBJ1-3	-	-	TGTGCCAGCAGGGACAACTCTGGAAACACCATATATTTT	CASRDNSGNTIYF
TRBV19	TRBJ1-1	-	-	TGTGCCAGTACTCGGCGGGGCCGGAACACTGAAGCTTTCTTT	CASTRRGRNTEAFF
TRBV4-3	TRBJ2-5	-	TRBD2	TGCGCCAGCAGCCTAGGGACTAGCAGGTACCAAGAGACCCAGTACTTC	CASSLGTSRYQETQYF
TRBV19	TRBJ1-5	-	TRBD1	TGTGCCAGTATCCGGACAGGACTATTTGGCAATCAGCCCCAGCATTTT	CASIRTGLFGNQPQHF
TRBV7-3	TRBJ2-3	-	TRBD2	TGTGCCAGCAGCCCTAGCGGGGGCCCCACAGATACGCAGTATTTT	CASSPSGGPTDTQYF
TRBV7-2	TRBJ1-1	-	-	TGTGCCAGCAGCCCCAGCCTGGTGAACACTGAAGCTTTCTTT	CASSPSLVNTEAFF
TRBV7-3	TRBJ2-1	-	-	TGTGCCAGCAGCTTAATGGGAGGCTACAATGAGCAGTTCTTC	CASSLMGGYNEQFF
TRBV5-6	TRBJ1-2	-	-	TGTGCCAGCAGCTTGCAGTACATTGGCTACACCTTC	CASSLQYIGYTF
TRBV30	TRBJ1-2	-	TRBD1	TGTGCCTCCGCGGCGACAGGGGGCCGTGGCTACACCTTC	CASAATGGRGYTF
TRBV9	TRBJ2-5	-	-	TGTGCCAGCAGCGTAGAAGCAGGGAGGGAGACCCAGTACTTC	CASSVEAGRETQYF
TRBV9	TRBJ2-3	-	-	TGTGCCGCAAGCCTGAGGGGCTCAAGCACAGATACGCAGTATTTT	CAASLRGSSTDTQYF
TRBV6-6	TRBJ2-5	-	TRBD2	TGTGCCAGCAGTCTAGCGGGGGGCGGAGAGACCCAGTACTTC	CASSLAGGGETQYF
TRBV9	TRBJ1-4	-	-	TGTGCCAGCAGCGTAGAAGGAACTAATGAAAAACTGTTTTTT	CASSVEGTNEKLFF
TRBV2	TRBJ1-2	once	TRBD1	TGTGCCAGCAGTACAGACAGGGTGGGACTCCGGTCCTATGGCTACACCTTC	CASSTDRVGLRSYGYTF
TRBV15	TRBJ2-1	-	TRBD2	TGTGCCACCAGCAGAGAACTAGCGGGGACCGAGCAGTTCTTC	CATSRELAGTEQFF
TRBV6-1	TRBJ1-4	-	-	TGTGCCAGCAGTGAAGCGCCCGGGGGGGCGGCAACTAATGAAAAACTGTTTTTT	CASSEAPGGAATNEKLFF
TRBV5-1	TRBJ1-5	-	TRBD1	TGCGCCAGCAGCTTGGTAGGGGGCAGCAATCAGCCCCAGCATTTT	CASSLVGGSNQPQHF
TRBV19	TRBJ1-5	-	-	TGTGCCAGTAGCATGGACAGATATAACAATCAGCCCCAGCATTTT	CASSMDRYNNQPQHF
TRBV28	TRBJ1-2	-	-	TGTGCCAGCAGTTTATTTATCGTATCTAACTATGGCTACACCTTC	CASSLFIVSNYGYTF
TRBV9	TRBJ1-2	once	TRBD1	TGTGCCAGCAGCGCCCTTATACCCGAGACAGGGTATGGCTACACCTTC	CASSALIPETGYGYTF
TRBV6-1	TRBJ2-7	-	-	TGTGCCAGCAGTGAAGCTTGGGGCAATACCTACGAGCAGTACTTC	CASSEAWGNTYEQYF
TRBV4-1	TRBJ2-1	-	-	TGCGCCAGCAGCCCCCAAGCAGTTAACTCCTACAATGAGCAGTTCTTC	CASSPQAVNSYNEQFF
TRBV11-2	TRBJ1-1	-	-	TGTGCCAGCAGCTTAGATCAGGATGGGGGGAACACTGAAGCTTTCTTT	CASSLDQDGGNTEAFF
TRBV6-6	TRBJ2-4	-	-	TGTGCCAGCCTTAAAGTCCAGGGTATCGGGAACATTCAGTACTTC	CASLKVQGIGNIQYF
TRBV9	TRBJ1-6	-	-	TGTGCCAGCAGCGCAACGCATCTGAGCTCCTATAATTCACCCCTCCACTTT	CASSATHLSSYNSPLHF
TRBV6-1	TRBJ1-3	once	-	TGTGCCAGCATGCAGGACACCATATATTTT	CASMQDTIYF
TRBV6-1	TRBJ1-1	-	-	TGTGCCAGCAATGACCTCGGCTGGGAAGCTTTCTTT	CASNDLGWEAFF
TRBV28	TRBJ1-1	-	TRBD1	TGTGCCAGCAGCCTAACCGGGACAGGTAACACTGAAGCTTTCTTT	CASSLTGTGNTEAFF
TRBV5-1	TRBJ2-5	-	TRBD1	TGCGCCAGCAGCTTGGGAAAGACATCCGGGACAGGGGGCGGGGAGCAGTACTTC	CASSLGKTSGTGGGEQYF
TRBV4-3	TRBJ2-3	-	TRBD2	TGCGCCAGCAGCCAAGGGCCGGGACTAGCGGGGTTCAAAGATACGCAGTATTTT	CASSQGPGLAGFKDTQYF
TRBV15	TRBJ1-2	-	-	TGTGCCACCAGCGGAGATCGTAGTCTGGGTGGCTACACCTTC	CATSGDRSLGGYTF
TRBV27	TRBJ1-1	-	-	TGTGCCAGCAGCCTCTCCCAGGGGATGAACACTGAAGCTTTCTTT	CASSLSQGMNTEAFF